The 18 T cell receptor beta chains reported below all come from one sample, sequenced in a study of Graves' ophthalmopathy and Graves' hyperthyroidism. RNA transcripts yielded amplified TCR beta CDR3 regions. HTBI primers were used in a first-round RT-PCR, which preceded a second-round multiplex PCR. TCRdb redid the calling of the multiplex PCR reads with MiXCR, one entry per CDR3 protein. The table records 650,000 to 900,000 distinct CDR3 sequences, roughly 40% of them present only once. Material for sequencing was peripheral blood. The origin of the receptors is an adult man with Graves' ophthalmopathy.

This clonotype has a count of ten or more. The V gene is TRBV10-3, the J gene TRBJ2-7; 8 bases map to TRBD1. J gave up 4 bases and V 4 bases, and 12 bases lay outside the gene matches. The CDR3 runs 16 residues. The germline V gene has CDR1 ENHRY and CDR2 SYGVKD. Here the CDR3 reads CAISGPGQGARYEQYF. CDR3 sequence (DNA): TGTGCCATCAGTGGCCCCGGGCAGGGGGCGCGGTACGAGCAGTACTTC.

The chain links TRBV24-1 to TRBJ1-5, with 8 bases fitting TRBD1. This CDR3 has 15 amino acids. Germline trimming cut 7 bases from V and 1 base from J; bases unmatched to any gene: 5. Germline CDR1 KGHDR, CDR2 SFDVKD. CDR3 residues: CATSETGVSNQPQHF. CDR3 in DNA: TGTGCCACCAGCGAGACAGGGGTCAGCAATCAGCCCCAGCATTTT.

The CDR3 spells CASSVGHRGPAAEAFF. The CDR3 nucleotides read TGTGCCAGCAGCGTTGGCCACAGGGGGCCTGCTGCTGAAGCTTTCTTT. The chain has TRBV2 and TRBJ1-1, with 9 bases aligning to TRBD1. Germline-derived CDR1 and CDR2 are SNHLY and FYNNEI. Trimming cost V 6 bases and J 6 bases; bases outside gene matches: 14. This CDR3 spans 16 amino acids.

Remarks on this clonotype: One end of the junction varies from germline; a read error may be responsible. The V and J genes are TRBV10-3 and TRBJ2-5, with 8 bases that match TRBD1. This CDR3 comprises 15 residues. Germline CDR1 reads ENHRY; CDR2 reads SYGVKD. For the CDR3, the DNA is TGTGCCAGCAGTGTAGAGACAGGGGACGTGGAGACCCAGTACTTC. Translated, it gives CASSVETGDVETQYF.

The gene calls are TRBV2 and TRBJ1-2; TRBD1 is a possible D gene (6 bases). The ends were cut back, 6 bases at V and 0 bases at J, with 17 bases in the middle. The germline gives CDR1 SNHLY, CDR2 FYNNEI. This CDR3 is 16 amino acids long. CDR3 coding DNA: TGTGCCAGCAGGGATACTCGGACAGCCGCTAACTATGGCTACACCTTC. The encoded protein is CASRDTRTAANYGYTF.

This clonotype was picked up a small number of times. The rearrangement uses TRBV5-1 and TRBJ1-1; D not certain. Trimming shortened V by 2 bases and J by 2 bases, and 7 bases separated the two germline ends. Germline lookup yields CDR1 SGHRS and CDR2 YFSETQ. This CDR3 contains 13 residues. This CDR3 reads CASSFKQNTEAFF. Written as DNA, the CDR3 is TGCGCCAGCAGCTTTAAGCAAAACACTGAAGCTTTCTTT.

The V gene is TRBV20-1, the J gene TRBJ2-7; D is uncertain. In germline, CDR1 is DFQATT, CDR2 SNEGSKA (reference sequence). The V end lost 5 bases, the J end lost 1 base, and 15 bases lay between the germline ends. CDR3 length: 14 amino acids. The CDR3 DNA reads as TGCAGTGCTTCTACTGGGCTTTCTTCCTACGAGCAGTACTTC. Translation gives CSASTGLSSYEQYF.

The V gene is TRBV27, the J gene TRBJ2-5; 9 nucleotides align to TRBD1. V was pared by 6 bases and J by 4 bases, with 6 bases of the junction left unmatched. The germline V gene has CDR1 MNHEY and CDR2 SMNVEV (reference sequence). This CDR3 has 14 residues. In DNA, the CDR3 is TGTGCCAGCAGGGGACAGGGTTTGAGAGAGACCCAGTACTTC. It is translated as CASRGQGLRETQYF.

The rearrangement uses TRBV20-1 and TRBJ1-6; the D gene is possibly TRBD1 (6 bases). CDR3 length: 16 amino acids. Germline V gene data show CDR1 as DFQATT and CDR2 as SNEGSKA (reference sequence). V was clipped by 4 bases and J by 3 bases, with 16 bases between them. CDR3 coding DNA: TGCAGTGCTATAGATGCGGGACAAATCTATAATTCACCCCTCCACTTT. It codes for CSAIDAGQIYNSPLHF.

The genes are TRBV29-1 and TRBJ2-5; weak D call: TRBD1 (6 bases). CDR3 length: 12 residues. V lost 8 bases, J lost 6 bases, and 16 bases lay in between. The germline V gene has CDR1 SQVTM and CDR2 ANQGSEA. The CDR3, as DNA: TGCAGCAGTGAAACAGGGCGGCAGACCCAGTACTTC. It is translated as CSSETGRQTQYF. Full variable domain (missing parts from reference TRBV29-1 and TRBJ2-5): SAVISQKPSRDICQRGTSLTIQCQVDSQVTMMFWYRQQPGQSLTLIATANQGSEATYESGFVIDKFPISRPNLTFSTLTVSNMSPEDSSIYLCSSETGRQTQYFGPGTRLLVL.

Written as DNA, the CDR3 is TGTGCCACCAGGGGACAGGGCTACGAGCAGTACTTC. This gives the protein CATRGQGYEQYF. V and J are TRBV28 and TRBJ2-7; 9 bases fit TRBD1. The V gene end was trimmed by 10 bases and the J gene end by 3 bases; junction bases not matched to a gene: 4. The CDR3 length is 12 residues. Germline V gene sequence: CDR1 MDHEN, CDR2 SYDVKM.

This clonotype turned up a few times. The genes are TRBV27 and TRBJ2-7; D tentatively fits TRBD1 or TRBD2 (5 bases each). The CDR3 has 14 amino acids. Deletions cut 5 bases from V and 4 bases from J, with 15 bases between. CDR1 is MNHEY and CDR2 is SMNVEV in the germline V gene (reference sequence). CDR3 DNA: TGTGCCAGCAGTGCATCTGGGGGTGGGTACGAGCAGTACTTC. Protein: CASSASGGGYEQYF.

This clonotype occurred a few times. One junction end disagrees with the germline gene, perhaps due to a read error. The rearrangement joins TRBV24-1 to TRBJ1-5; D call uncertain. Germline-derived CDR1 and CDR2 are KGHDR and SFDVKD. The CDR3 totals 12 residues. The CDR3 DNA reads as TGTGCCAGCAGTGTCGAAGATCAGCCCCAGCATTTT. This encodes CASSVEDQPQHF.

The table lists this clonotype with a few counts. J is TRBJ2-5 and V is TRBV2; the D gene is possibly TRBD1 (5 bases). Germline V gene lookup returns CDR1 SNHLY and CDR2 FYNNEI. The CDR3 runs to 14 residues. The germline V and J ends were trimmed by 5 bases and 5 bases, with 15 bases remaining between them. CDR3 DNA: TGTGCCAGCAGTTACCAAGGGGTGATGGAGACCCAGTACTTC. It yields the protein CASSYQGVMETQYF. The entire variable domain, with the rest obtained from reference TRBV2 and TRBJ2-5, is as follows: EPEVTQTPSHQVTQMGQEVILRCVPISNHLYFYWYRQILGQKVEFLVSFYNNEISEKSEIFDDQFSVERPDGSNFTLKIRSTKLEDSAMYFCASSYQGVMETQYFGPGTRLLVL.

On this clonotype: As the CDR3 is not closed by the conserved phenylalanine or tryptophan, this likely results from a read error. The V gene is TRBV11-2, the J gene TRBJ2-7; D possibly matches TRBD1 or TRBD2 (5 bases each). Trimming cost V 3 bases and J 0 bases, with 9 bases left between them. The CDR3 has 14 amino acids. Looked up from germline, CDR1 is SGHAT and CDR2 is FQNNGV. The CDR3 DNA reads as TGTGCCAGCAGCTTGGGACCGTACTCCTACGAGCAGTACTGC. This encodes CASSLGPYSYEQYC.

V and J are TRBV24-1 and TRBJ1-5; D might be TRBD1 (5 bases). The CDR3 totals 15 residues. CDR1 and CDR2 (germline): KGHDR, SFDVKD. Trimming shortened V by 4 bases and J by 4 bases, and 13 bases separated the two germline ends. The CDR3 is CATSELVTANQPQHF. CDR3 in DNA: TGTGCCACCAGTGAACTTGTGACAGCTAATCAGCCCCAGCATTTT.

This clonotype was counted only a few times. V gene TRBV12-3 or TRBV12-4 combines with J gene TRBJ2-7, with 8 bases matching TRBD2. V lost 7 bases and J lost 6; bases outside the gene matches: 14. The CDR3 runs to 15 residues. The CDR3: CASTNSGGLMGEQYF. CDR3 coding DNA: TGTGCCAGCACTAATTCGGGAGGGTTAATGGGCGAGCAGTACTTC.

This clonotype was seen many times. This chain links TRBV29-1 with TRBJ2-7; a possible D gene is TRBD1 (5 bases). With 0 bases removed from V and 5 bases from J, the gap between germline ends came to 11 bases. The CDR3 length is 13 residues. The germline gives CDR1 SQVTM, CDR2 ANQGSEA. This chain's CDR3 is CSVEEGSGNEQYF. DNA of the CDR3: TGCAGCGTTGAAGAAGGATCAGGGAACGAGCAGTACTTC.